The 13 T cell receptor beta chains listed next were all sequenced from one sample in a study of neurological immune-mediated disorders. TCRdb redid the calling of the 5' RACE reads with MiXCR, one entry per CDR3 protein. The sample contains tens of thousands of distinct CDR3 sequences, approximately 4.5% of which appear only once. Sample: PBMCs. The receptors were sampled from a man aged 18 to 29 in good health.

There are many counts of this clonotype. This CDR3 is CASSQGTEAFF. CDR3 DNA: TGTGCCAGCAGCCAAGGCACTGAAGCTTTCTTT. The chain has TRBV14 and TRBJ1-1; D uncertain. The germline CDR1 and CDR2 sequences are SGHDN and FVKESK. The CDR3 runs 11 residues. V lost 1 base and J lost 4, with 1 base in between.

This clonotype came up many times. V gene TRBV5-1 combines with J gene TRBJ1-1; D ambiguous. Germline CDR1 SGHRS, CDR2 YFSETQ. CDR3 length equals 14 residues. Trimming stripped 0 bases from V and 1 base from J, with 7 bases between. The chain's CDR3 is CASSLGPTNTEAFF. The CDR3 DNA sequence: TGCGCCAGCAGCTTGGGACCGACGAACACTGAAGCTTTCTTT.

This clonotype was observed at least ten times. V and J are TRBV9 and TRBJ1-1; D may be TRBD1 (6 bases). Trimming stripped 3 bases from V and 1 base from J, with 7 bases between. The CDR3 runs to 13 residues. Germline CDR1 reads SGDLS; CDR2 reads YYNGEE. This CDR3 is CASSGGANTEAFF. CDR3 in DNA: TGTGCCAGCAGCGGGGGGGCGAACACTGAAGCTTTCTTT. The whole variable domain, remainder taken from reference TRBV9 and TRBJ1-1, is DSGVTQTPKHLITATGQRVTLRCSPRSGDLSVYWYQQSLDQGLQFLIQYYNGEERAKGNILERFSAQQFPDLHSELNLSSLELGDSALYFCASSGGANTEAFFGQGTRLTVV.

Many counts were recorded for this clonotype. CDR3 sequence reads: CASSLLGGAGGANTQYF. In DNA form, the CDR3 reads TGCGCCAGCAGCTTGTTAGGAGGAGCGGGGGGCGCAAATACGCAGTATTTT. This rearrangement joins TRBV5-1 to TRBJ2-3; 9 bases map to TRBD2. This CDR3 spans 17 amino acids. The V segment lost 1 base and the J segment 7 bases; nucleotides outside the gene matches: 13. CDR1 SGHRS and CDR2 YFSETQ come from the germline V gene.

The table lists this clonotype with many counts. The chain has TRBV20-1 and TRBJ2-3, with D possibly called TRBD1 or TRBD2 (6 bases each). Trimming took off 5 bases at V and 5 bases at J, with 26 bases between the two ends. Germline assignment: CDR1 DFQATT and CDR2 SNEGSKA (reference sequence). The CDR3 is 17 amino acids. The CDR3 spells CSAPPVQSGGEGDTQYF. The CDR3, as DNA: TGCAGTGCTCCACCAGTGCAGTCCGGGGGCGAGGGAGATACGCAGTATTTT.

The table lists this clonotype with many counts. The chain combines TRBV10-2 with TRBJ2-2, with D possibly matching TRBD2 (7 bases). Trimming took 2 bases from V and 6 from J, leaving 13 bases between them. Germline CDR1 reads WSHSY; CDR2 reads SAAADI. This CDR3 comprises 15 residues. The CDR3 spells CASSEIGGASGELFF. The CDR3 bases are TGCGCCAGCAGTGAGATAGGGGGGGCCTCCGGGGAGCTGTTTTTT.

This clonotype was observed many times. This chain connects TRBV12-3 or TRBV12-4 to TRBJ2-1; 9 bases map to TRBD1. After removal of 3 bases from V and 8 bases from J, the junction contained 8 bases not matched to a gene. This CDR3 contains 15 residues. The chain's CDR3 is CASSLSGTGKDEQFF. CDR3 bases: TGTGCCAGCAGTTTGTCCGGGACAGGGAAAGATGAGCAGTTCTTC.

This clonotype was detected ten times or more. Germline and junction disagree at one end, which may indicate a read error. The chain joins TRBV20-1 to TRBJ2-3; 10 nucleotides align to TRBD2. The CDR3 covers 16 residues. Germline CDR1 and CDR2: DFQATT and SNEGSKA (reference sequence). The DNA for the CDR3 is TGCAGCGCTACCCGGCTAGCGGGGGACACCACAGATACGCAGTATTTT. It is translated as CSATRLAGDTTDTQYF.

This clonotype showed up many times. The chain couples TRBV6-6 to TRBJ1-1; D ambiguous. The germline V and J ends were trimmed by 5 bases and 1 base, with 17 bases remaining between them. The germline V gene encodes CDR1 MNHNY and CDR2 SVGAGI (reference sequence). The CDR3 is 16 amino acids. The CDR3 spells CASSRRPLTSNTEAFF. The CDR3, as DNA: TGTGCCAGCAGTCGGCGGCCGCTAACATCGAACACTGAAGCTTTCTTT.

This clonotype was detected many times. The J gene is TRBJ2-7, the V gene TRBV5-1; no reliable D call. The CDR3 extends over 15 amino acids. Trimming left V 0 bases short and J 0 bases short, with 10 bases between. From germline, CDR1 is SGHRS and CDR2 YFSETQ. The CDR3 DNA reads TGCGCCAGCAGCTTGGACTTTACGAGCTCCTACGAGCAGTACTTC. It translates to CASSLDFTSSYEQYF.

This clonotype came up many times. The chain is built from TRBV5-6 and TRBJ2-2; 8 bases line up with TRBD2. Looked up from germline, CDR1 is SGHDT and CDR2 is YYEEEE. The V segment lost 4 bases and the J segment 4 bases; nucleotides outside the gene matches: 9. The length of the CDR3 is 16 residues. The CDR3 is CASSPGRGGGTGELFF. The CDR3 nucleotides read TGTGCCAGCAGCCCCGGGAGGGGTGGAGGCACCGGGGAGCTGTTTTTT.

This clonotype was seen more than once but under ten times. A single base separates this from a much larger clone, so it may be a read error. The CDR3 nucleotides read TGTGCCAGCAGTTTATATCCGGGAGGAGATACGCAGTATTTT. Its translation: CASSLYPGGDTQYF. The rearrangement uses TRBV12-3 or TRBV12-4 and TRBJ2-3; TRBD2 matches at 7 bases. The CDR3 extends over 14 amino acids. V gave up 2 bases and J gave up 5 bases; unmatched junction bases: 4.

This clonotype was recorded at least ten times. The chain joins TRBV20-1 to TRBJ1-5; D uncertain. The germline V gene encodes CDR1 DFQATT and CDR2 SNEGSKA (reference sequence). CDR3 length: 14 amino acids. The V end was cut by 5 bases, the J end by 0 bases, with 11 bases between. This CDR3 reads CSALDAHSNQPQHF. The CDR3 DNA sequence: TGCAGTGCTCTAGACGCCCATAGCAATCAGCCCCAGCATTTT.